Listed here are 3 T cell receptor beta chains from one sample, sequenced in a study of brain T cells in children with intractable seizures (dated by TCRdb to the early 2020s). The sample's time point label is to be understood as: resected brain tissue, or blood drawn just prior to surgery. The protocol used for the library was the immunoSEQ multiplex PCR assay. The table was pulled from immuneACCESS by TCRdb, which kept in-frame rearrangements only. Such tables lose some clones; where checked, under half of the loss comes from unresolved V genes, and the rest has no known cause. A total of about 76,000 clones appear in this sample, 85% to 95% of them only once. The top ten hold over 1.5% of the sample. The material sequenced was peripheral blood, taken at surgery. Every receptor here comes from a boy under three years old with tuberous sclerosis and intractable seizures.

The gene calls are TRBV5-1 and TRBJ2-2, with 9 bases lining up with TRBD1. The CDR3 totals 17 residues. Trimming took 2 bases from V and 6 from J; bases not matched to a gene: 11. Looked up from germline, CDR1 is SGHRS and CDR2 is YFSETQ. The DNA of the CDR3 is TGCGCCAGCAGCTTACTAAGGGACAGGGTTTGGCCCGGGGAGCTGTTTTTT. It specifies CASSLLRDRVWPGELFF. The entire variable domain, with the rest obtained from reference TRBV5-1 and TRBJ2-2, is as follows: KAGVTQTPRYLIKTRGQQVTLSCSPISGHRSVSWYQQTPGQGLQFLFEYFSETQRNKGNFPGRFSGRQFSNSRSEMNVSTLELGDSALYLCASSLLRDRVWPGELFFGEGSRLTVL.

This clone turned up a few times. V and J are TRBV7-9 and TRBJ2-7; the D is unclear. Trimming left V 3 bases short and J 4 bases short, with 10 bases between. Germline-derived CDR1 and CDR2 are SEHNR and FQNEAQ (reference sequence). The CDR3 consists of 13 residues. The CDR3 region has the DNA TGTGCCAGCAGCTTCATGGGCGGATACGAGCAGTACTTC. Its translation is CASSFMGGYEQYF.

The DNA for the CDR3 is TGCGCCAGCAGCTTGCTACCGGGACAGGGGCACGAGCAGTACTTC. Amino acid sequence: CASSLLPGQGHEQYF. The genes are TRBV5-1 and TRBJ2-7; TRBD1 matches at 10 bases. V shed 1 base, J shed 5 bases, and the junction held 6 bases outside the gene matches. CDR1 SGHRS and CDR2 YFSETQ come from the germline V gene. This CDR3 region has 15 residues.